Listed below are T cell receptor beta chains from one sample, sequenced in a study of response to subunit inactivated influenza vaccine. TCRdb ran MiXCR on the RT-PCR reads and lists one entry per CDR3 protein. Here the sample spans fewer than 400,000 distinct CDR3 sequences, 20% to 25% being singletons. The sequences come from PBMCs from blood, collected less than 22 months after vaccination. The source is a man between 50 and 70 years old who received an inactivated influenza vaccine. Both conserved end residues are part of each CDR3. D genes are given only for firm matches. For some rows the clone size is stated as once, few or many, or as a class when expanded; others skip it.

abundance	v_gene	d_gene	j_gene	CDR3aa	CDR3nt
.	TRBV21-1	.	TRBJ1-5	CASSKEHRCNQPQHF	TGTGCCAGCAGCAAAGAGCACCGATGCAATCAGCCCCAGCATTTT
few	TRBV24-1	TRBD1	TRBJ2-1	CATQGQGDRYNEQFF	TGTGCCACCCAAGGACAGGGGGATAGATACAATGAGCAGTTCTTC
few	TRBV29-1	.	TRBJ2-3	CSVEVGSSSTDTQYF	TGCAGCGTTGAAGTGGGGTCTTCTAGCACAGATACGCAGTATTTT
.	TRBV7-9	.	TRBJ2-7	CASSMTYEQYF	TGTGCCAGTAGTATGACATACGAGCAGTACTTC
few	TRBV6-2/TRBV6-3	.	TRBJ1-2	CASSYRSVNYGYTF	TGTGCCAGCAGTTACCGAAGTGTCAACTATGGCTACACCTTC
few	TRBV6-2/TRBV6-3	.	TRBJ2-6	CASRPTAAGANVLTF	TGTGCCAGCAGGCCCACAGCTGCTGGGGCCAACGTCCTGACTTTC
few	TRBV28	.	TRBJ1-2	CASRKTGRLYGYTF	TGTGCCAGCCGTAAGACAGGACGGCTCTATGGCTACACCTTC
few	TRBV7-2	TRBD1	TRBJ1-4	CASSKTTGGREKLFF	TGTGCCAGCAGCAAGACGACAGGGGGGAGGGAAAAACTGTTTTTT
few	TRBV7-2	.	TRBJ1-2	CASTLVHEANYGYTF	TGTGCCAGCACCTTGGTCCATGAAGCTAACTATGGCTACACCTTC
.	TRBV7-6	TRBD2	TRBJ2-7	CASSLVAGGISYEQYF	TGTGCCAGCAGCTTAGTGGCGGGAGGGATCTCCTACGAGCAGTACTTC
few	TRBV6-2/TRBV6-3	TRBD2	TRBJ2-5	CASSPGLAGAIQETQYF	TGTGCCAGCAGTCCCGGACTAGCGGGGGCGATCCAAGAGACCCAGTACTTC
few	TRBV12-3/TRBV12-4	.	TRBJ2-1	CASSLSFPYNEQFF	TGTGCCAGCAGTTTAAGTTTTCCCTACAATGAGCAGTTCTTC
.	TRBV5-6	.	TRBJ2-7	CASSLQGYLYEQYF	TGTGCCAGCAGCTTGCAGGGCTACCTCTACGAGCAGTACTTC
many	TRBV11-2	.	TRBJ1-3	CASSPGQSSGNTIYF	TGTGCCAGCAGCCCCGGACAGAGCTCTGGAAACACCATATATTTT
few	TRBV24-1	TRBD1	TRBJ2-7	CATSEPGTAAEQYF	TGTGCCACCAGTGAACCCGGGACAGCTGCCGAGCAGTACTTC
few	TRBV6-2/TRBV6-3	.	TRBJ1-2	CASNQNPGGYTF	TGTGCCAGCAACCAGAACCCCGGCGGCTACACCTTC
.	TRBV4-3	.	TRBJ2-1	CASSHLRNEQFF	TGCGCCAGCAGCCACCTAAGAAATGAGCAGTTCTTC
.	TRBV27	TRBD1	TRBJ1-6	CASSWGTGGGSPLHF	TGTGCCAGCAGTTGGGGGACAGGGGGCGGTTCACCCCTCCACTTT
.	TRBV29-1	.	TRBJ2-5	CSVDERGTQYF	TGCAGCGTTGATGAACGCGGGACCCAGTACTTC
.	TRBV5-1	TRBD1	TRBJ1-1	CASSFYRGGGTEAFF	TGCGCCAGCAGCTTTTACAGGGGCGGTGGGACTGAAGCTTTCTTT
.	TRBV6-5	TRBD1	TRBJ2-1	CATGQIIGEQFF	TGTGCCACGGGACAGATAATAGGTGAGCAGTTCTTC